The 20 T cell receptor beta chains listed next were all sequenced from one sample in a study of identical twins. TCRdb analysed the 5' RACE reads with MiXCR anew, one entry per CDR3 protein. The sample yields some 1,600,000 distinct CDR3 sequences, roughly a third seen once. Material for sequencing was cord blood. These receptors came from a newborn girl in good health.

The chain combines TRBV5-1 with TRBJ2-3, with 12 bases matching TRBD2. The CDR3 covers 15 residues. Germline-derived CDR1 and CDR2 are SGHRS and YFSETQ. The V and J ends lost 4 bases and 4 bases, in that order; junction bases with no gene match: 4. CDR3 sequence (DNA): TGCGCCAGCAGCCCTAGCGGGGGGGTGGCAGATACGCAGTATTTT. Translation: CASSPSGGVADTQYF.

The J gene is TRBJ2-4, the V gene TRBV5-1; D remains ambiguous. With 3 bases removed from V and 13 bases from J, the gap between germline ends came to 23 bases. Per germline, CDR1 SGHRS and CDR2 YFSETQ. The CDR3 extends over 15 amino acids. The CDR3 here is CASSSIPRVDLEQYF. The DNA of the CDR3 is TGCGCCAGCAGCTCCATCCCCCGGGTGGACCTTGAGCAGTACTTC.

This clonotype showed up just a few times. The chain employs TRBV9 and TRBJ2-1, with 8 bases fitting TRBD2. J gave up 3 bases and V 0 bases, and 2 bases lay outside the gene matches. Germline assignment: CDR1 SGDLS and CDR2 YYNGEE. The CDR3 covers 15 residues. The CDR3 nucleotides read TGTGCCAGCAGCGTAGGCGGGAGGAACTACAATGAGCAGTTCTTC. Translating gives CASSVGGRNYNEQFF. Using reference TRBV9 and TRBJ2-1 for the parts outside the CDR3, the full variable domain is DSGVTQTPKHLITATGQRVTLRCSPRSGDLSVYWYQQSLDQGLQFLIQYYNGEERAKGNILERFSAQQFPDLHSELNLSSLELGDSALYFCASSVGGRNYNEQFFGPGTRLTVL.

The V and J genes are TRBV27 and TRBJ1-2; 9 positions match TRBD1. Per the germline V gene, CDR1 is MNHEY and CDR2 is SMNVEV (reference sequence). Unmatched junction bases numbered 6, after V lost 3 bases and J lost 7 bases. The CDR3 runs to 14 residues. CDR3 nucleotide sequence: TGTGCCAGCAGTTTCCTGACGGGACAGGGTGGCTACACCTTC. Its protein is CASSFLTGQGGYTF.

The chain links TRBV5-1 to TRBJ2-2; D unclear. The V gene's germline CDR1 is SGHRS and CDR2 YFSETQ. There are 14 residues in the CDR3. The V end lost 0 bases, the J end lost 4 bases, and 7 bases lay between the germline ends. The CDR3 reads CASSLAFGTGELFF. The CDR3 coding sequence is TGCGCCAGCAGCTTGGCCTTTGGCACCGGGGAGCTGTTTTTT.

Details on this clonotype: A much larger clone is a single base away; this may be a read error. The rearrangement links TRBV27 to TRBJ2-1, with a tentative D call TRBD2 (5 bases). Germline V gives CDR1 MNHEY, CDR2 SMNVEV (reference sequence). The V end lost 4 bases, the J end lost 4 bases, and 8 bases lay between the germline ends. The CDR3 is made up of 13 amino acids. CDR3 DNA: TGTGCCAGCAGTTACGGGAAATACAATGAGCAGTTCTTC. It yields the protein CASSYGKYNEQFF.

This clonotype was seen more than once but under ten times. V gene TRBV9 combines with J gene TRBJ2-1; D is possibly TRBD1 or TRBD2 (5 bases each). The CDR3 is 17 amino acids. Germline V CDR1 and CDR2: SGDLS, YYNGEE. Trimming took off 0 bases at V and 2 bases at J, with 15 bases between the two ends. The CDR3 reads CASSVESGTKTYNEQFF. For the CDR3, the DNA is TGTGCCAGCAGCGTAGAATCCGGGACGAAGACCTACAATGAGCAGTTCTTC.

The chain carries TRBV12-3 or TRBV12-4 and TRBJ2-7; 9 bases are a match to TRBD1. The V segment lost 2 bases and the J segment 2 bases; nucleotides outside the gene matches: 4. This CDR3 is built from 15 residues. CDR3 sequence (DNA): TGTGCCAGCAGTTTACTCGGGACAGGGCCCTACGAGCAGTACTTC. Translating gives CASSLLGTGPYEQYF.

The gene calls are TRBV12-3 or TRBV12-4 and TRBJ2-7; TRBD2 aligns across 8 bases. Unmatched junction bases numbered 12, after V lost 8 bases and J lost 0 bases. CDR3 length: 16 amino acids. CDR3 DNA sequence: TGTGCCAGCTCTCGACTAGCGCCCGCGGGCTCCTACGAGCAGTACTTC. Amino acids: CASSRLAPAGSYEQYF.

The chain couples TRBV11-2 to TRBJ2-7; D gene uncertain. The CDR3 is 16 amino acids. The ends were cut back, 5 bases at V and 2 bases at J, with 19 bases in the middle. Germline V CDR1 and CDR2: SGHAT, FQNNGV. CDR3 in amino acids: CASSPPQIDATYEQYF. The CDR3 region has the DNA TGTGCCAGCAGCCCACCTCAGATAGACGCGACCTACGAGCAGTACTTC.

J is TRBJ2-1 and V is TRBV2; D remains ambiguous. Germline-derived CDR1 and CDR2 are SNHLY and FYNNEI. The CDR3 has 14 residues. Trimming left V 8 bases short and J 0 bases short, with 11 bases between. The CDR3 bases are TGTGCCAGCGAACGGCAGATCTCCTACAATGAGCAGTTCTTC. It codes for CASERQISYNEQFF.

This chain joins TRBV28 and TRBJ2-1, with TRBD1 matching 9 bases. Germline V CDR1 and CDR2: MDHEN, SYDVKM. The CDR3 consists of 14 residues. The trim removed 6 bases at V and 8 bases at J, leaving 8 bases unmatched. The DNA of the CDR3 is TGTGCCAGCAGGAAACAGGGGGCCATCGATGAGCAGTTCTTC. Residues: CASRKQGAIDEQFF.

V and J are TRBV20-1 and TRBJ2-7; 7 nucleotides agree with TRBD1. CDR1 DFQATT and CDR2 SNEGSKA come from the germline V gene (reference sequence). This CDR3 has 14 residues. The V and J ends lost 3 bases and 4 bases, in that order; junction bases with no gene match: 9. The CDR3 region is CSASRRDSLYEQYF. In nucleotides, the CDR3 is TGCAGTGCTAGCAGACGGGACAGCTTGTACGAGCAGTACTTC.

The CDR3, as DNA: TGTGCCAGCAGCCCTCAGGACAGCAGATATGGCTACACCTTC. Translation: CASSPQDSRYGYTF. The V call is TRBV3-1, the J call TRBJ1-2; D might be TRBD1 (6 bases). Trimming removed 4 bases from V and 5 bases from J, with 14 bases in between. This CDR3 is built from 14 residues. Germline V CDR1 and CDR2: LGHDT, YNNKEL (reference sequence). Drawing the rest from reference TRBV3-1 and TRBJ1-2, the complete variable domain is DTAVSQTPKYLVTQMGNDKSIKCEQNLGHDTMYWYKQDSKKFLKIMFSYNNKELIINETVPNRFSPKSPDKAHLNLHINSLELGDSAVYFCASSPQDSRYGYTFGSGTRLTVV.

The CDR3 here is CSARDGRAGSYNEQFF. CDR3 DNA sequence: TGCAGTGCTAGAGACGGGAGGGCCGGCTCCTACAATGAGCAGTTCTTC. The V gene is TRBV20-1, the J gene TRBJ2-1; 8 nucleotides align to TRBD2. V was pared by 0 bases and J by 0 bases, with 4 bases of the junction left unmatched. The CDR3 sequence is 16 residues long. CDR1 is DFQATT, CDR2 SNEGSKA, per germline (reference sequence).

The chain links TRBV5-1 to TRBJ1-1, with D perhaps TRBD1 (5 bases). Germline CDR1 SGHRS, CDR2 YFSETQ. The CDR3 extends over 15 amino acids. Trimming left V 4 bases short and J 3 bases short, with 16 bases between. The CDR3 region has the DNA TGCGCCAGCAGCCCGTATAGAGACAGAGACACTGAAGCTTTCTTT. It yields the protein CASSPYRDRDTEAFF.

The V gene is TRBV6-5, the J gene TRBJ1-2, with D possibly TRBD1 on 6 matching bases. The CDR3 is made up of 13 amino acids. Germline lookup yields CDR1 MNHEY and CDR2 SVGAGI. V was cut by 2 bases and J by 8 bases, with 12 bases left in between. In nucleotides, the CDR3 is TGTGCCAGCAGTTACGACAGGTCCGAAGGCTACACCTTC. This sequence encodes CASSYDRSEGYTF.

This clonotype was observed many times. The chain employs TRBV28 and TRBJ2-7, with a tentative D call TRBD1 (6 bases). V was trimmed by 2 bases and J by 3 bases, leaving 11 bases between them. This CDR3 has 14 residues. Germline values: CDR1 MDHEN, CDR2 SYDVKM. CDR3 coding DNA: TGTGCCAGCAGTTTAGACGGGACACGCTACGAGCAGTACTTC. Encoded protein: CASSLDGTRYEQYF.

This clonotype was seen at least ten times. This rearrangement joins TRBV29-1 to TRBJ2-1, with 11 bases matching TRBD2. The V segment lost 6 bases and the J segment 0 bases; nucleotides outside the gene matches: 1. Germline CDR1 and CDR2: SQVTM and ANQGSEA. This CDR3 has 14 residues. Here the CDR3 DNA reads TGCAGCGTCGGGACTAGCGGCTCCTACAATGAGCAGTTCTTC. Its protein is CSVGTSGSYNEQFF.

The V call is TRBV30, the J call TRBJ2-7, with 7 nucleotides matching TRBD1. The CDR3 is 14 residues long. Germline V gene data show CDR1 as GTSNPN and CDR2 as SVGIG (reference sequence). V trimming: 2 bases; J trimming: 5 bases; junction bases outside the gene matches: 9. The CDR3 reads CAWSLRQGRNEQYF. CDR3 bases: TGTGCCTGGAGTCTTCGACAGGGACGGAACGAGCAGTACTTC.